The clone carrying this T cell receptor (beta chain) was seen at least ten times. Its target is unknown. These data are taken from a study of neurological immune-mediated disorders. Study observations and caveats: The most TCR clonal expansion was seen in HTLV-1-associated myelopathy, whereas the least was seen in multiple sclerosis, below the level in healthy controls.

Losses at the gene ends were 4 bases for V and 4 bases for J; bases not matched to a gene: 10. Germline V gene lookup returns CDR1 MGHDK and CDR2 SYGVNS. The CDR3 has 16 amino acids. One entry per CDR3 protein, called by TCRdb with MiXCR from the 5' RACE reads. The sample contains 35,000 to 40,000 distinct CDR3 sequences, approximately 10% of which appear only once. Specimen: CD4+ T cells from blood. This sequence joins TRBV25-1 and TRBJ1-2; 9 nucleotides align to TRBD1. The source is a woman between 25 and 40 years old with HTLV-1-associated myelopathy (HAM/TSP). DNA of the CDR3: TGTGCCAGCAGTGGCCCGACAGGGGGAGCGGCCTATGGCTACACCTTC. It specifies CASSGPTGGAAYGYTF.